The 7 T cell receptor beta chains given below trace back to one sample, sequenced in a study of T cells expressing NK-cell markers. TCRdb reanalyzed the 5' RACE reads and collapses them to one entry per CDR3 protein, without DNA. This sample contains almost 450,000 distinct CDR3 sequences. Sequenced input: blood T cells: a sorted CD56 or NKG2C T cell subset, CD4+ or CD8+ T cells, or bulk PBMC T cells (not recorded which). These receptors were collected from a woman aged 18-69 years in good health.

The V gene is TRBV5-5, the J gene TRBJ1-5; TCRdb lists TRBD1, though no DNA is available to test this call. This CDR3 contains 16 residues. Germline V gene lookup returns CDR1 SGHKS and CDR2 YYEKEE (reference sequence). This CDR3 is CASSVIQGPSNQPQHF.

J is TRBJ2-7 and V is TRBV12-3 or TRBV12-4. The CDR3 totals 14 residues. The CDR3 region is CASTHSGATYEQYF.

The chain joins TRBV12-3 or TRBV12-4 to TRBJ2-1. This CDR3 contains 15 residues. CDR3 protein: CASSLAGTGYNEQFF.

The chain couples TRBV5-1 to TRBJ2-4; lacking DNA, the TRBD1 call made by TCRdb goes unchecked. Per germline, CDR1 SGHRS and CDR2 YFSETQ. The length of the CDR3 is 14 residues. The CDR3 region is CASRTGGAGNIQYF.

The V call is TRBV27, the J call TRBJ2-7; TCRdb reports TRBD2, a call that lacks DNA to check it against. The CDR3 totals 15 residues. The germline V gene encodes CDR1 MNHEY and CDR2 SMNVEV (reference sequence). The CDR3 loop is CASSPVGGSTYEQYF.

The V call is TRBV20-1, the J call TRBJ1-2. The CDR3 spans 12 residues. The germline V gene has CDR1 DFQATT and CDR2 SNEGSKA (reference sequence). This CDR3 is CSASPQPDGYTF.

This chain links TRBV19 with TRBJ1-1; the D call from TCRdb, TRBD1, cannot be confirmed without DNA. From germline, CDR1 is LNHDA and CDR2 SQIVND (reference sequence). The CDR3 is 14 residues long. CDR3 region: CASSIRDRGTEAFF.